This section outlines one T cell receptor (beta chain) sequence together with its context. Its antigen is still unknown. Base qualities are not at hand, and no much larger clone is one base apart. The sample originates from a study of cytomegalovirus exposure and HLA in healthy donors (dated by TCRdb to about 2017). Broadly, across the study: According to an earlier analysis of 587 of the donors, 150 million to 200 million T cells yielded 95 million to 140 million unique TCR beta sequences and about 300 Gb of sequence data. About 300 gigabases of sequencing data and 70 million to 85 million unique TCR sequences were included in an early release covering around 650 HLA-typed donors. Of the 350 to 400 genotyped donors, 81% fell in the genetic ancestry cluster associated with self-reported Caucasian donors. The study aimed to test whether cataloging public T cell receptors could reveal signatures of past pathogen exposure. The study profiled the T cell repertoires of hundreds of subjects by immunosequencing and related them to cytomegalovirus serostatus. Besides the first cohort of under 700 subjects, a separate validation cohort made up of 95 to 150 different subjects was used. High-throughput TCR immunosequencing, statistical association of individual TCRs with disease status, and machine learning were combined to predict cytomegalovirus infection status. To study patterns of TCR occurrence, a later analysis re-analyzed previously published TCR beta repertoires from several hundred donors and added high-resolution HLA genotyping. Rather than using new phenotypic data, the later analysis identified candidate immune exposures from TCR beta sequences and from how often those sequences occurred across donors. An earlier analysis of some 500 of the donors applied high-throughput TCR beta sequencing to assess whether each TCR beta V gene segment acted as functional or pseudogenic. Alongside the repertoire data, information on donor age, sex, ethnicity and CMV serostatus was compiled. Genome-wide SNP genotypes for about 65% of the roughly 700 donors were used in a later genetic analysis, which treated that subset as a discovery cohort. Every repertoire in the discovery cohort had been generated on one and the same sequencing platform. Class I and class II HLA loci were covered by the typing at four-digit resolution. Typing coverage varied by locus: roughly 629-630 donors for A, B, C, DRB1 and DQB1; roughly 520 for DQA1; more than 600 for DPA1; about 450 for DPB1. Four to six DR-DQ haplotypes were handled as single units for association and clustering, since linkage in the cohort was strong. Among some 410 genotyped donors of the cohort, an average of about 220,000 unique TCR beta nucleotide sequences was sequenced per donor, of which about 19% were non-productive.

The CDR3 runs 17 residues from the cysteine to the phenylalanine. Of the read, only the CDR3 DNA is kept; its 51 bases are in frame from base 1. The germline V gene sets CDR1 to SNHLY and CDR2 to FYNNEI. Unmatched junction bases come to 14, with V trimmed by 6 bases and J by 2 bases. The cohort was made up of 666 healthy bone marrow donors. Cohort members were all nominally healthy when sampled, although unrecorded immune exposures were likely present. The donor was CMV seropositive and was included in the group of 289 seropositive cohort members. Every donor gave a peripheral blood sample, and the peripheral blood mononuclear cells from that sample were used for TCR beta sequencing. Genomic DNA was extracted from the blood cell samples with the Qiagen DNeasy Blood Extraction Kit. Library preparation was by the immunoSEQ multiplex PCR assay. A mixture of 60 forward primers for TCR Vbeta segments and 13 reverse primers for TCR Jbeta segments was used in the multiplex PCR. A multiplex PCR assay on genomic DNA amplified the CDR3 region of rearranged TCR beta genes. The Illumina HiSeq System was used to sequence the amplified TCR beta libraries as 87-base-pair reads. In the authors' own workflow: A later analysis tallied 75 million to 85 million unique TCR beta chains across the 666 repertoires, and approximately 12 million of those chains were shared by two or more donors. Raw reads were error-corrected and collapsed into unique sequences with a nearest-neighbor algorithm that merged closely related sequences to remove PCR and sequencing errors. V, D and J gene segments were assigned by aligning CDR3 sequences to IMGT reference sequences. For a sequence to be retained, a match of at least six nucleotides was required to both a V gene segment and a J gene segment. A rearrangement was called productive if the CDR3 had no stop codons and remained in frame with V and J, and every other rearrangement was called non-productive. Following IMGT convention, CDR3 was defined as the stretch from the second conserved V-encoded cysteine up to the conserved J-encoded phenylalanine. Sequences without an unambiguous match to a single V gene segment were excluded from the earlier analysis of a few hundred of the donors. An earlier analysis of 587 of the donors called V segments functional above 56.7% productive rearrangements and segregating when the between-donor standard deviation exceeded 5%. A statistical classification framework was built for diagnosing cytomegalovirus status from the catalog of TCR beta chain sequences. A later analysis assigned V and J genes by comparing TCR nucleotide sequences with IMGT/GENE-DB human TR gene sequences. The TCRdist pipeline was used in a later analysis to assign CDR3 sequences and most-parsimonious VDJ recombination scenarios. In a later analysis, each TCR beta chain was defined by its CDR3 amino acid sequence together with its V-gene family, and reads lacking a unique V-gene family were excluded. To address suspected cross-contamination and a sequencing artifact, a later analysis removed approximately 590 highly shared, low-generation-probability nucleotide sequences. For each public chain, a later analysis derived a clonal expansion index from normalized ranks of inferred template counts within each repertoire. In a later analysis, generation probabilities were computed with a VDJ recombination model fitted to out-of-frame rearrangements, and the resulting probabilities were checked against IGoR. In a later analysis, TCR-TCR, TCR-HLA and TCR-CMV co-occurrence was scored with hypergeometric tests, and a repertoire-size bias correction was applied to TCR pairs. To estimate false discovery rates, a later analysis permuted the HLA or CMV assignments 20 times. In a later analysis, co-occurring TCRs were grouped using DBSCAN, with TCRdist sequence similarity added in when clustering inside HLA-allele-positive subsets. Repertoires with fewer than 30,000 or more than 120,000 public chains were left out of co-occurrence clustering, as were roughly five repertoires with anomalous nucleotide sharing. TCRdb stores this immuneACCESS table with in-frame sequences only. Part of the clones is absent; in the studies checked, under half of the shortfall reflects unresolved V genes, and no reason is known for the rest. Clone size and the V and J calls come from that table; the DNA yielded D and trimming. This sample gives around 150,000 clones in total; about 75% of them show up just once. The leading ten clones occupy 4.7% of the sample.

The investigation overall reported the following: At a false discovery rate of 0.05, a later analysis linked 16,951 TCR beta sequences to specific HLA alleles. Most TCR sequences were seen in very few donors, while some public TCRs were found in many individuals. The authors suggested that the approach could potentially be extended to other disease states and immunological phenotypes. In vitro tests confirmed that a few of the cytomegalovirus-associated TCR beta chains recognize cytomegalovirus antigens. In a later genetic analysis, fewer N-insertions in productive TCRs were reported among donors in an Asian-associated ancestry cluster than the roughly 710-donor mean. Some IMGT-functional V segments, including TRBV6-2 and TRBV6-3, could not be distinguished by the 87-base-pair reads and were therefore excluded. The study listed approximately 150 TCR beta chains as associated with cytomegalovirus. The presence/absence analyses assumed that sequencing depth was roughly uniform across donors, and that assumption may not be true. A further reported finding was that TCR beta sequences accurately predicted the HLA-A and HLA-B alleles for most subjects in the first cohort. In both the original and validation cohorts, the classifier was reported to diagnose cytomegalovirus status with high specificity and sensitivity. Only TCR beta chains were sequenced in this cohort, and the absence of alpha or paired-chain data limited detectable features. Broadly in line with IMGT annotations, most TCR beta V segments showed up in productive rearrangements about 90% or about 30% of the time in an earlier analysis of 587 of the donors. A later analysis found that HLA-associated TCR beta chains were more clonally expanded and had lower generation probabilities than equally common non-associated chains. The earlier analysis of some 560 of the donors excluded roughly 17 rarely observed V segments, including chromosome 9 orphons, because counts were too low. Strong co-occurrence of HLA alleles, especially DR and DQ, made assigning TCR associations to individual alleles difficult. CMV serostatus was the only immune exposure information available for the cohort. According to a later analysis, parvovirus B19, influenza, CMV and Epstein-Barr virus appeared linked to several top co-occurrence clusters. In a later genetic analysis, a missense DCLRE1C variant was associated with V-gene and J-gene trimming of TCR beta chains, and the association was replicated in an independent cohort. Most CMV-associated TCR beta chains appeared to be HLA-restricted in a later analysis, and the HLA associations seemed to be driven largely by CMV exposure. A cluster of highly shared sequence variants was judged likely to be a technical artifact of the sequencing pipeline. A later analysis found that TCR association rates varied across HLA loci, with DRB1 alleles showing the most associated TCRs and HLA-C alleles the fewest. Linkage disequilibrium might explain the correlated functional status among segregating V segments, but an unknown experimental factor could not be ruled out. Because some donors lacked HLA typing at each locus, the association tests relied only on the typed subset.

Input material: PBMCs. The TCR originated in a man aged 18 to 35 in good health and CMV-seropositive. This receptor chain uses TRBV2 and TRBJ2-3, and TRBD1 matches 7 of the central bases. CDR3 sequence: CASRGRDSQLATDTQYF. Here is the DNA: TGTGCCAGCAGGGGACGGGACAGCCAATTAGCCACAGATACGCAGTATTTT.